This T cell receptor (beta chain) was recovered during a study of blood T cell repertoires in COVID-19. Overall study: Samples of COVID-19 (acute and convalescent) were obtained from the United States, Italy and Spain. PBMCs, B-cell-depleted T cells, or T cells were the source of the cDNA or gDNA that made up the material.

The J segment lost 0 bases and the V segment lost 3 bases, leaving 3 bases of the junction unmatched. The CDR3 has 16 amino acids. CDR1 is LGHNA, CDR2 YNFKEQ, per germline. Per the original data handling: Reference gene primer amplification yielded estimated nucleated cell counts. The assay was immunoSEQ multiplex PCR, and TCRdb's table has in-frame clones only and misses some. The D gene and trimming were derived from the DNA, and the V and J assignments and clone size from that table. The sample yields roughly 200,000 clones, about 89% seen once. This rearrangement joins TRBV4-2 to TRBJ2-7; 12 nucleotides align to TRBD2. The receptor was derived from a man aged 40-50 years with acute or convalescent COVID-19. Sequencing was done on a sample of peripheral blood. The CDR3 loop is CASSQRTSGVSYEQYF. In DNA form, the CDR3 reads TGTGCCAGCAGCCAGAGGACTAGCGGGGTCTCCTACGAGCAGTACTTC.